This TCR beta chain stems from a study of Ad26.COV2.S vaccination and SARS-CoV-2 variants. Treatment reported: about 20 received Ad26.COV2.S at low or high dose, single or two shots; 5 received placebo; per-sample allocation not given. It was on day 63 after the first vaccine or placebo injection that samples were taken. Only in-frame clones appear in the TCRdb table, and some are missing; sequencing was by immunoSEQ multiplex PCR. The sample contains approximately 300,000 clones, around four fifths of which appear only once. CDR3 size: 14 residues. CDR1 is LNHDA, CDR2 SQIVND, per germline (reference sequence). Trimming stripped 7 bases from V and 1 base from J, with 13 bases between.

The chain uses TRBV19 and TRBJ1-1; a possible D gene is TRBD1 (5 bases). The sequenced sample was peripheral blood, obtained in a trial of Ad26.COV2.S vaccine versus placebo. The TCR was taken from a person aged 18 to 59 who received the Ad26.COV2.S COVID-19 vaccine or a placebo. The CDR3 reads CASMRGGSNTEAFF. CDR3 DNA: TGTGCCAGTATGCGGGGGGGTTCGAACACTGAAGCTTTCTTT.